These 21 T cell receptor beta chains were sequenced from one sample in a study of immune heterogeneity within non-small cell lung tumors. The template for each sample was roughly 600 ng of genomic DNA, which had been extracted from bulk tumor tissue. Multiple widely separated biopsies were taken from each primary tumor at surgery. Their non-small cell lung cancer was newly diagnosed and untreated, and the patients underwent curative surgery. Amplification of TCR beta CDR3 was performed by multiplex PCR with 32 V and 13 J primers. One entry per CDR3 protein results from TCRdb running MiXCR on the multiplex PCR reads. This table has around 12,000 distinct CDR3 sequences, about 20% appearing once. Input material: lung tumor tissue. The receptors here all came from a man aged 60 to 75 with non-small cell lung cancer.

Remarks on this clonotype: A read error is possible here, since a much larger clone lies one base away. This chain connects TRBV2 to TRBJ2-7; D is unclear. This CDR3 contains 15 residues. Germline V lookup: CDR1 SNHLY, CDR2 FYNNEI. CDR3 amino acids: CASSDPAVNSYGQYF. Here the CDR3 DNA reads TGTGCCAGCAGTGATCCAGCCGTTAACTCCTACGGGCAGTACTTC. Looking up the rest from reference TRBV2 and TRBJ2-7 gives the full variable domain: EPEVTQTPSHQVTQMGQEVILRCVPISNHLYFYWYRQILGQKVEFLVSFYNNEISEKSEIFDDQFSVERPDGSNFTLKIRSTKLEDSAMYFCASSDPAVNSYGQYFGPGTRLTVT.

The chain uses TRBV7-3 and TRBJ2-1; TRBD2 matches at 9 bases. Germline CDR1 reads SGHTA; CDR2 reads FQGTGA. With 5 bases clipped from V and 8 bases from J, the junction kept 10 bases outside the gene matches. This CDR3 has 15 amino acids. CDR3 DNA sequence: TGTGCCAGCAGCCAAAGGGCGGGAGGGGGTTATGAGCAGTTCTTC. The encoded protein is CASSQRAGGGYEQFF.

The rearrangement uses TRBV19 and TRBJ2-1, with 11 positions matching TRBD1. The CDR3 runs 13 residues. With 9 bases clipped from V and 7 bases from J, the junction kept 5 bases outside the gene matches. Germline lookup yields CDR1 LNHDA and CDR2 SQIVND (reference sequence). CDR3 amino acids: CASGQGARNEQFF. CDR3 nucleotides: TGTGCCAGCGGACAGGGGGCCCGGAATGAGCAGTTCTTC. Filled out from reference TRBV19 and TRBJ2-1, the complete variable domain reads DGGITQSPKYLFRKEGQNVTLSCEQNLNHDAMYWYRQDPGQGLRLIYYSQIVNDFQKGDIAEGYSVSREKKESFPLTVTSAQKNPTAFYLCASGQGARNEQFFGPGTRLTVL.

This clonotype is medium-sized. This rearrangement joins TRBV7-9 to TRBJ1-1, with 8 nucleotides matching TRBD1. CDR3 size: 13 residues. V was pared by 4 bases and J by 11 bases, with 9 bases of the junction left unmatched. Germline assignment: CDR1 SEHNR and CDR2 FQNEAQ (reference sequence). CDR3 DNA: TGTGCCAGCAGCTCAGGGGGCCCCCGGGGGGCTTTCTTT. Translation: CASSSGGPRGAFF.

The V gene is TRBV7-9, the J gene TRBJ2-5, with unresolved D. The germline V gene has CDR1 SEHNR and CDR2 FQNEAQ (reference sequence). V was pared by 2 bases and J by 4 bases, with 2 bases between. This CDR3 comprises 11 residues. The CDR3 reads CASSLSETQYF. The CDR3 nucleotides are TGTGCCAGCAGCTTATCAGAGACCCAGTACTTC.

The CDR3 DNA sequence: TGTGCCAGCAAGGGGGAGGGGAATAAGCGGGAGTTGGTAGAGACCCAGTACTTC. Translated: CASKGEGNKRELVETQYF. The chain carries TRBV28 and TRBJ2-5, with 8 positions matching TRBD2. This CDR3 is 18 amino acids long. The germline gives CDR1 MDHEN, CDR2 SYDVKM. V shed 7 bases and J 4 bases; nucleotides not matched to a gene: 20.

Remarks on this clonotype: One base away lies a much larger clone, so this may be a sequencing read error. CDR3 nucleotide sequence: TGTGCCAGTAGACTGACAGGGGGCGGGGAGCAGCTCTTC. This sequence encodes CASRLTGGGEQLF. This chain connects TRBV19 to TRBJ2-1, with TRBD1 matching over 10 bases. Germline V gene data show CDR1 as LNHDA and CDR2 as SQIVND (reference sequence). This CDR3 region has 13 residues.

This clonotype is termed medium-sized. The chain has TRBV6-1 and TRBJ2-7; 10 positions agree with TRBD2. CDR3 size: 13 residues. Trimming took 10 bases from V and 7 from J; bases not matched to a gene: 10. The V gene's germline CDR1 is MNHNS and CDR2 SASEGT. The CDR3 region is CAIEASGSREQYF. CDR3 DNA: TGTGCCATTGAGGCTAGCGGGAGTAGGGAGCAGTACTTC.

This clonotype was counted a few times. The rearrangement joins TRBV7-2 to TRBJ2-1, with TRBD2 matching 11 bases. Losses at the gene ends were 5 bases for V and 12 bases for J; bases not matched to a gene: 12. This CDR3 contains 15 residues. Germline V gene data show CDR1 as SGHTA and CDR2 as FQGNSA. CDR3 sequence reads: CASSPLAGVGEGQFF. In DNA, the CDR3 is TGTGCCAGCAGCCCACTAGCGGGAGTGGGGGAAGGGCAGTTCTTC.

The chain combines TRBV20-1 with TRBJ2-3; D is uncertain. V was shortened by 0 bases and J by 4 bases, with 11 bases between the two germline ends. CDR3 length: 14 amino acids. The germline CDR1 and CDR2 sequences are DFQATT and SNEGSKA (reference sequence). The CDR3 DNA is TGCAGTGCTAGAGATCAGTCTTTCTCAGATACGCAGTATTTT. Encoded protein: CSARDQSFSDTQYF.

V and J are TRBV7-2 and TRBJ2-7; TRBD1 might be the D (6 bases). Germline lookup yields CDR1 SGHTA and CDR2 FQGNSA. Trimming cost V 1 base and J 5 bases, with 12 bases left between them. This CDR3 is 14 amino acids long. CDR3 residues: CASSLDGTLDEQYF. The CDR3 nucleotides read TGTGCCAGCAGCTTAGACGGGACATTGGACGAGCAGTACTTC.

By its share, this clonotype is medium-sized. The rearrangement uses TRBV19 and TRBJ2-7; 15 bases map to TRBD2. This CDR3 is built from 15 residues. After removal of 9 bases from V and 7 bases from J, the junction contained 10 bases not matched to a gene. Germline V gene lookup returns CDR1 LNHDA and CDR2 SQIVND (reference sequence). The CDR3 sequence: CASSLGTSGRNEQYF. DNA for the CDR3: TGTGCCAGCTCCCTCGGGACTAGCGGGAGGAATGAGCAGTACTTC.

This rearrangement joins TRBV5-4 to TRBJ2-2; either TRBD1 or TRBD2 may fit D (5 bases each). Between the trimmed V and J ends, which lost 0 bases and 4 bases, there was a span of 7 bases. Germline CDR1 is SGHNT and CDR2 is YYREEE (reference sequence). The CDR3 contains 14 residues. In nucleotides, the CDR3 is TGTGCCAGCAGCTTGGGGGGGTCCACCGGGGAGCTGTTTTTT. This codes for CASSLGGSTGELFF.

The table lists this clonotype with a count of one. The rearrangement links TRBV30 to TRBJ2-1, with 11 positions matching TRBD2. V trimming: 2 bases; J trimming: 4 bases; junction bases outside the gene matches: 10. The germline gives CDR1 GTSNPN, CDR2 SVGIG (reference sequence). The CDR3 is 17 residues long. The CDR3 spells CAWSHGIAGGRYNEQFF. The CDR3 DNA is TGTGCCTGGAGTCACGGAATAGCGGGAGGGCGGTACAATGAGCAGTTCTTC.

By sample fraction, this clonotype is medium-sized (0.01 to 0.1%). The rearrangement links TRBV10-3 to TRBJ2-3, with 13 bases that match TRBD2. The CDR3 is made up of 15 amino acids. Per germline, CDR1 ENHRY and CDR2 SYGVKD. With 10 bases clipped from V and 2 bases from J, the junction kept 6 bases outside the gene matches. CDR3 in DNA: TGTGCCACCAGACTAGCGGGGGGACTCACAGATACGCAGTATTTT. This codes for CATRLAGGLTDTQYF.

V usage is TRBV5-4 and J usage is TRBJ1-4, with D perhaps matching TRBD1 (5 bases). CDR1 and CDR2 (germline): SGHNT, YYREEE (reference sequence). The CDR3 is made up of 13 amino acids. V lost 1 base and J 7 bases, leaving 8 bases between the germline ends. DNA of the CDR3: TGTGCCAGCAGCTTGTCGGGGGGTGAAAAACTGTTTTTT. Amino acids: CASSLSGGEKLFF.

Concerning this clonotype itself: One base away lies a much larger clone, so this may be a sequencing read error. Because it lacks the conserved phenylalanine or tryptophan at the end, this CDR3 is likely a read error. The chain couples TRBV9 to TRBJ1-6; TRBD1 might be the D (5 bases). The V end was cut by 4 bases, the J end by 7 bases, with 12 bases between. This CDR3 spans 14 amino acids. Germline CDR1 is SGDLS and CDR2 is YYNGEE. CDR3: CASSFDSPNSPLHL. CDR3 nucleotides: TGTGCCAGCAGCTTCGACAGTCCAAATTCACCCCTCCACCTT.

The chain combines TRBV11-3 with TRBJ1-4, with 9 bases matching TRBD1. Trimming at V came to 1 base and at J to 4 bases, leaving 1 base not matched to a gene. This CDR3 is 15 amino acids long. CDR1 is SGHNT and CDR2 is YENEEA in the germline V gene. CDR3 in amino acids: CASSLGGQGNEKLFF. The DNA for the CDR3 is TGTGCCAGCAGCTTAGGGGGACAGGGTAATGAAAAACTGTTTTTT.

The chain is built from TRBV6-5 and TRBJ1-6; 8 bases are shared with TRBD1. The CDR3 sequence is 15 residues long. Per germline, CDR1 MNHEY and CDR2 SVGAGI. V shed 2 bases, J shed 10 bases, and the junction held 7 bases outside the gene matches. The CDR3 loop is CASSYGGTGESPLHF. The CDR3 DNA follows: TGTGCCAGCAGTTACGGAGGGACAGGTGAATCACCCCTCCACTTT.

This clonotype was counted ten times or more. The chain has TRBV4-2 and TRBJ2-7; no firm D call. The CDR3 has 15 residues. V dropped 4 bases and J dropped 5 bases, with 18 bases sitting between them. From germline, CDR1 is LGHNA and CDR2 YNFKEQ. CDR3 in amino acids: CASSPTDVARHEQYF. The CDR3 nucleotides read TGTGCCAGCAGCCCTACGGACGTAGCTCGCCACGAGCAGTACTTC.

This clonotype came up once. The chain links TRBV10-1 to TRBJ2-5; 7 bases are a match to TRBD2. CDR1 WNHNN and CDR2 SYGVQD come from the germline V gene (reference sequence). After removal of 11 bases from V and 1 base from J, the junction contained 4 bases not matched to a gene. The CDR3 is 12 amino acids. As DNA, the CDR3 is TGCGCCGGGGGGACTACCCAAGAGACCCAGTACTTC. The encoded protein is CAGGTTQETQYF.